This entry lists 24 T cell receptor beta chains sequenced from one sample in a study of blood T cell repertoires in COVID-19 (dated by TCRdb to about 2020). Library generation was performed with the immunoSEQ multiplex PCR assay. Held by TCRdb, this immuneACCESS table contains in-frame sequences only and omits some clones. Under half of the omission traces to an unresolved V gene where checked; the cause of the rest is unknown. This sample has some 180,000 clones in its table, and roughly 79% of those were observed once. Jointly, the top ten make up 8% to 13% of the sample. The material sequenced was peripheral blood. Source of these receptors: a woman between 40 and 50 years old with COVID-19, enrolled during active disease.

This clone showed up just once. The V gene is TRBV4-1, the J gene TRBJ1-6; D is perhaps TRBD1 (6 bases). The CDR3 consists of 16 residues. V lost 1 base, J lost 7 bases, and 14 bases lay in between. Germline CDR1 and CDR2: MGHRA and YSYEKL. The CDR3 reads CASSQGPGQSNSPLHF. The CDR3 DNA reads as TGCGCCAGCAGCCAAGGCCCGGGACAATCGAATTCACCCCTCCACTTT.

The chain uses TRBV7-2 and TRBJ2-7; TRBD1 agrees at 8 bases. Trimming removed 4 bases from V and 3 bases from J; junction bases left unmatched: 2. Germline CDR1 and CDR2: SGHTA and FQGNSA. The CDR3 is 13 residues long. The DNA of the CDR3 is TGTGCCAGCAGCTCCGACAGGGGCTACGAGCAGTACTTC. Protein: CASSSDRGYEQYF.

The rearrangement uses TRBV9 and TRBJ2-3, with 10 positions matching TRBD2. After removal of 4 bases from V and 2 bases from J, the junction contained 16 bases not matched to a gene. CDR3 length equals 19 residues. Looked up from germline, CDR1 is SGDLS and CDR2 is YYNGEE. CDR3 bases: TGTGCCAGCAGCACGAGAGGGGGGAGCGGGAGGGAGGACACAGATACGCAGTATTTT. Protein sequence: CASSTRGGSGREDTDTQYF.

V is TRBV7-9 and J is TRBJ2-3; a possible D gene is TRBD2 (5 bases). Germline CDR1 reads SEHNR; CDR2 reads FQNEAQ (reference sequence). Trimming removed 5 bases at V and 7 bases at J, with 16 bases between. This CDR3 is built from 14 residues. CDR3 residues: CASSPEGGLYTQYF. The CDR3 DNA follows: TGTGCCAGCAGCCCTGAGGGCGGGTTATATACGCAGTATTTT. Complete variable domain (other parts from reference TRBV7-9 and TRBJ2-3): DTGVSQNPRHKITKRGQNVTFRCDPISEHNRLYWYRQTLGQGPEFLTYFQNEAQLEKSRLLSDRFSAERPKGSFSTLEIQRTEQGDSAMYLCASSPEGGLYTQYFGPGTRLTVL.

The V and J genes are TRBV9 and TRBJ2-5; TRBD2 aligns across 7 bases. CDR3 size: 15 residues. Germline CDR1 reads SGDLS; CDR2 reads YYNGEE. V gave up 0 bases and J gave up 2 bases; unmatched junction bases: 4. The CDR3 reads CASSVVSGGQETQYF. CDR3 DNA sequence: TGTGCCAGCAGCGTAGTCTCGGGAGGACAAGAGACCCAGTACTTC. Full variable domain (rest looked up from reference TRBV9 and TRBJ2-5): DSGVTQTPKHLITATGQRVTLRCSPRSGDLSVYWYQQSLDQGLQFLIQYYNGEERAKGNILERFSAQQFPDLHSELNLSSLELGDSALYFCASSVVSGGQETQYFGPGTRLLVL.

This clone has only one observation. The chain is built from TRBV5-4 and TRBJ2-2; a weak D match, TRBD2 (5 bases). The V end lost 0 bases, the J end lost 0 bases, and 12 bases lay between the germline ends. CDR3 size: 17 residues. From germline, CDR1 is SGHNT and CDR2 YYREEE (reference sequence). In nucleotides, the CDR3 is TGTGCCAGCAGCTTGGTGCGCGGGCATACGAACACCGGGGAGCTGTTTTTT. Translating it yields CASSLVRGHTNTGELFF. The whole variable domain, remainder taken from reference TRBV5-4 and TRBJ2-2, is ETGVTQSPTHLIKTRGQQVTLRCSSQSGHNTVSWYQQALGQGPQFIFQYYREEENGRGNFPPRFSGLQFPNYSSELNVNALELDDSALYLCASSLVRGHTNTGELFFGEGSRLTVL.

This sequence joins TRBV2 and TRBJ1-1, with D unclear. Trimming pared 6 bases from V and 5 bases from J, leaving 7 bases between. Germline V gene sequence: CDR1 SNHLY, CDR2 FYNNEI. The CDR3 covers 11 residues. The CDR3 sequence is CASREQTEAFF. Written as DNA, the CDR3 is TGTGCCAGCAGAGAACAGACTGAAGCTTTCTTT.

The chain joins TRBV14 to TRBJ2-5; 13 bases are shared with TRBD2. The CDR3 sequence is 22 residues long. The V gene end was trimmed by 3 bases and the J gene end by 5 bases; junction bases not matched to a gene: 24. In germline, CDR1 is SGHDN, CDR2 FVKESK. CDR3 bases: TGTGCCAGCAGCCACACCACGCCCCATAGACTAGCGGGAGGACTACTGGGGGAGACCCAGTACTTC. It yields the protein CASSHTTPHRLAGGLLGETQYF.

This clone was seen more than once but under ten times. CDR3 DNA: TGTGCCAGCACTTGGGCGGGAGCCTACGAGCAGTACTTC. Amino acids: CASTWAGAYEQYF. The rearrangement links TRBV27 to TRBJ2-7; 7 bases fit TRBD2. Germline CDR1 MNHEY, CDR2 SMNVEV (reference sequence). CDR3 length: 13 amino acids. Trimming took 7 bases from V and 2 from J; bases not matched to a gene: 5.

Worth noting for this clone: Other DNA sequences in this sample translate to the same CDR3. For the CDR3, the DNA is TGTGCCAGCAGTGAAGTGGCAGGGGGGGAGACCCAGTACTTC. Translation gives CASSEVAGGETQYF. The genes are TRBV2 and TRBJ2-5, with a possible D match to TRBD1 (7 bases). The V gene lost 1 base and the J gene lost 5 bases, with 11 bases spanning the gap. The CDR3 is 14 amino acids. Germline CDR1 is SNHLY and CDR2 is FYNNEI. The complete variable domain, with remaining parts taken from reference TRBV2 and TRBJ2-5, reads EPEVTQTPSHQVTQMGQEVILRCVPISNHLYFYWYRQILGQKVEFLVSFYNNEISEKSEIFDDQFSVERPDGSNFTLKIRSTKLEDSAMYFCASSEVAGGETQYFGPGTRLLVL.

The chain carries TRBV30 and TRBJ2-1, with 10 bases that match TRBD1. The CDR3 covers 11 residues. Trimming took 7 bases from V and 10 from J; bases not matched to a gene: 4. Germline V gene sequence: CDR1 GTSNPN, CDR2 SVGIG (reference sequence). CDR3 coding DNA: TGTGCCTTCGACAGGGGGCGGGAGCAGTTCTTC. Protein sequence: CAFDRGREQFF.

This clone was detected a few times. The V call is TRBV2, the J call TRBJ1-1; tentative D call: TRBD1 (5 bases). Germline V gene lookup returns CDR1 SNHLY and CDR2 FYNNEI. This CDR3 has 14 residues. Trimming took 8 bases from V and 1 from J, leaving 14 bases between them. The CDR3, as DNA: TGTGCCAGCGGGCGGGGGTCGGCGAACACTGAAGCTTTCTTT. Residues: CASGRGSANTEAFF.

CDR3 residues: CASSLTSGQGSNQPQHF. CDR3 sequence (DNA): TGTGCCAGCAGCCTGACCTCCGGACAGGGGAGCAATCAGCCCCAGCATTTT. V is TRBV7-8 and J is TRBJ1-5, with TRBD1 matching over 9 bases. This CDR3 has 17 amino acids. CDR1 SGHVS and CDR2 FQNEAQ come from the germline V gene. V shed 5 bases, J shed 1 base, and the junction held 9 bases outside the gene matches.

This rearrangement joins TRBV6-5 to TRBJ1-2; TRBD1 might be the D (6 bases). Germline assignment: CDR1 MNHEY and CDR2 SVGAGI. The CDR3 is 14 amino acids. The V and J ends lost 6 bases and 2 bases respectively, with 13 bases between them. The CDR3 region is CASRRDQGNYGYTF. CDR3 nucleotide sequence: TGTGCCAGCAGAAGGGACCAGGGGAACTATGGCTACACCTTC.

The CDR3: CASSYSWAGESTDTQYF. In nucleotides, the CDR3 is TGTGCCAGCAGTTACTCGTGGGCGGGGGAGAGCACAGATACGCAGTATTTT. The chain employs TRBV6-2 or TRBV6-3 and TRBJ2-3; 7 nucleotides line up with TRBD2. CDR3 length: 17 residues. J lost 0 bases, V lost 0 bases, and 6 bases had no gene match. Germline values: CDR1 MNHEY, CDR2 SVGEGT.

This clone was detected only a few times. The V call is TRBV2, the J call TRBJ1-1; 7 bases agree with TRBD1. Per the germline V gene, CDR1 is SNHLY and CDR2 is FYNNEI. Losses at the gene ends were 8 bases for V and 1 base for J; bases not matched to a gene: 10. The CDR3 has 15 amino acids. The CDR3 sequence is CASRPERTGNTEAFF. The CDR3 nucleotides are TGTGCCAGCCGGCCGGAAAGGACAGGGAACACTGAAGCTTTCTTT.

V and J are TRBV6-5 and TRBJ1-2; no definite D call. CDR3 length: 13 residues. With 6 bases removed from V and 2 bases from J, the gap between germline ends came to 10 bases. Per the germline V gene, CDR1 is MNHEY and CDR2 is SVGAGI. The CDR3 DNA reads TGTGCCAGCAGGATAGAATCAAACTATGGCTACACCTTC. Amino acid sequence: CASRIESNYGYTF.

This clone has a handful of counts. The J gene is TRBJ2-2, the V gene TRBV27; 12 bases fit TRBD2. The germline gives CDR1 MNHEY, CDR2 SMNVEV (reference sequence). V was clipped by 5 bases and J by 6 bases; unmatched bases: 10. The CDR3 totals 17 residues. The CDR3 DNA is TGTGCCAGCAGTGTACCTCCGGGACTAGCGGGTTCCGGGGAGCTGTTTTTT. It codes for CASSVPPGLAGSGELFF.

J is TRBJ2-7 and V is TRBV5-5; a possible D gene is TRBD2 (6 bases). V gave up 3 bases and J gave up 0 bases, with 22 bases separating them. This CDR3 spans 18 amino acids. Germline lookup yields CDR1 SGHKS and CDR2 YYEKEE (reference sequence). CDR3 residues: CASSYPKLAGRSSYEQYF. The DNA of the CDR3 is TGTGCCAGCAGCTACCCGAAACTCGCAGGGAGGAGCTCCTACGAGCAGTACTTC.

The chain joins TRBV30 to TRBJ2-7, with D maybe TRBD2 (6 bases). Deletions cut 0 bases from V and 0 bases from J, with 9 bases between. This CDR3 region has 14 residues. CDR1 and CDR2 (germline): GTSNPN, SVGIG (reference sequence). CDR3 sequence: CAWSVSGVSYEQYF. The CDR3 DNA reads TGTGCCTGGAGTGTATCGGGAGTCTCCTACGAGCAGTACTTC.

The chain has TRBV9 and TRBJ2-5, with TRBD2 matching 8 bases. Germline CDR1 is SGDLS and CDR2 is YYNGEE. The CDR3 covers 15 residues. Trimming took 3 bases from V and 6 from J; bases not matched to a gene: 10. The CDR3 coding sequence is TGTGCCAGCAGCGAGACCGGGACTAGGGTGAAGACCCAGTACTTC. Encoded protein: CASSETGTRVKTQYF.

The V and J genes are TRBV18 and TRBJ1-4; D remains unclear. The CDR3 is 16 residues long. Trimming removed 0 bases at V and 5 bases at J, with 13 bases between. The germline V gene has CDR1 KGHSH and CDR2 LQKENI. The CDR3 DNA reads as TGTGCCAGCTCACCACCCGGTTCAGCCAGGAATGAAAAACTGTTTTTT. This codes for CASSPPGSARNEKLFF.

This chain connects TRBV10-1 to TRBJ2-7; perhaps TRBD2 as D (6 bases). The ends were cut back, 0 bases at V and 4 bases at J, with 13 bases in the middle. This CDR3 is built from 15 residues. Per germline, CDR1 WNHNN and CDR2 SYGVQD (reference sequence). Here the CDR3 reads CASSESGTYLYEQYF. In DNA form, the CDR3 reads TGCGCCAGCAGTGAGTCCGGGACTTACTTATACGAGCAGTACTTC.

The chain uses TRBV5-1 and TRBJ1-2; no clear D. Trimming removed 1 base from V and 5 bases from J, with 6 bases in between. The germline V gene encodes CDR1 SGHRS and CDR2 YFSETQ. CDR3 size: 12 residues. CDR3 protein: CASSLPGYGYTF. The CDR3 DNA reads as TGCGCCAGCAGCTTGCCGGGATATGGCTACACCTTC.